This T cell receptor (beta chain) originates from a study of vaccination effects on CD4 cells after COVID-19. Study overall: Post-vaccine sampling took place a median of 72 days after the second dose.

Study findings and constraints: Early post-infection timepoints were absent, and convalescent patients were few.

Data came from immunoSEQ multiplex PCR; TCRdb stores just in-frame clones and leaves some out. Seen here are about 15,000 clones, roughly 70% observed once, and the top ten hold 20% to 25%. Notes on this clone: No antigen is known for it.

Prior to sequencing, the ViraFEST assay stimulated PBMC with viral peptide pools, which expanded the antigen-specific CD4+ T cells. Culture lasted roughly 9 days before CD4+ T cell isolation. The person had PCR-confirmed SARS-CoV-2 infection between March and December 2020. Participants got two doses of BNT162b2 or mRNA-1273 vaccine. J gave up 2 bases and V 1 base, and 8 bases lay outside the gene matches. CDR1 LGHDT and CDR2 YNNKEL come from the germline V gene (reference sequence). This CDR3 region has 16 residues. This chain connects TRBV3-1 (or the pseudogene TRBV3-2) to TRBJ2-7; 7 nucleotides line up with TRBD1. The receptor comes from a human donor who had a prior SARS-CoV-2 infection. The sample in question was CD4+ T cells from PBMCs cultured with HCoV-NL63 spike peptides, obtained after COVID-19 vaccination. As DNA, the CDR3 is TGTGCCAGCAGCCAAGCAAACAGGGGAAGGGCCTACGAGCAGTACTTC. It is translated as CASSQANRGRAYEQYF.